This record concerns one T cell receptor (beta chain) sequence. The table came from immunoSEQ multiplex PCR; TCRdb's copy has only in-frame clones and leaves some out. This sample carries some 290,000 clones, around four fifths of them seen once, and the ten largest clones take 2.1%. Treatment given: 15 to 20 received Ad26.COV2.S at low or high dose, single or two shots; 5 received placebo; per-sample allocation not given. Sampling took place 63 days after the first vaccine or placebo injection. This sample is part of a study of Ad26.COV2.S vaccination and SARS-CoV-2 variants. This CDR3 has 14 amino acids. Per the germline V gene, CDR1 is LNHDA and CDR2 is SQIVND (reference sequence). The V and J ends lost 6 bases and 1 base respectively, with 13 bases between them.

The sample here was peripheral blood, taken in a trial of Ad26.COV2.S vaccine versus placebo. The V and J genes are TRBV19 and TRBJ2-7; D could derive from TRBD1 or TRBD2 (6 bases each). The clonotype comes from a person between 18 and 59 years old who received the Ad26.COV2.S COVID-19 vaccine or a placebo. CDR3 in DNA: TGTGCCAGTAGATCAGGGGCGGGATCCTACGAGCAGTACTTC. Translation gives CASRSGAGSYEQYF.